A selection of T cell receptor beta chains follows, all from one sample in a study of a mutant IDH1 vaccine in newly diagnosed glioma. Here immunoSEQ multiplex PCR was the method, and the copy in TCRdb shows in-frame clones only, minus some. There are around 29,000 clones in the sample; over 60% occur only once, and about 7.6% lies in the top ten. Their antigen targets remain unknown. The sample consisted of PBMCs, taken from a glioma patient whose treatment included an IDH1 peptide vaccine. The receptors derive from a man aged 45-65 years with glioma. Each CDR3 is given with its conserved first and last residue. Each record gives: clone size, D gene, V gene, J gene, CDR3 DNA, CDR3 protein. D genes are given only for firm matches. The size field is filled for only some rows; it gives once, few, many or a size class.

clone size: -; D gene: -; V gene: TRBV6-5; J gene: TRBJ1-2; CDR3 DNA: TGTGCCAGCAGTTACGGGGGGGTTTCCTATGGCTACACCTTC; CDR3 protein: CASSYGGVSYGYTF
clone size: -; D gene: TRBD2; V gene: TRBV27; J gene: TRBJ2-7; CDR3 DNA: TGTGCCAGCAGTCGGGAAGGTAGCGGGAGTTGGTCCTACGAGCAGTACTTC; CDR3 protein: CASSREGSGSWSYEQYF
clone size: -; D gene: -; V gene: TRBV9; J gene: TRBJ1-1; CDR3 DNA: TGTGCCAGCAGCGCGCCGGGGGGATACGCTGAAGCTTTCTTT; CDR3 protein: CASSAPGGYAEAFF
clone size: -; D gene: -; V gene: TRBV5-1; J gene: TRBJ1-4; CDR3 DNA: TGCGCCAGCAGCTCACAGGGAAACGAAAAACTGTTTTTT; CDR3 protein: CASSSQGNEKLFF
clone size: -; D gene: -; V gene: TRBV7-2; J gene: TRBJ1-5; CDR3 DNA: TGTGCCAGCAGGACTGGGAATAATCAGCCCCAGCATTTT; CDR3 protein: CASRTGNNQPQHF
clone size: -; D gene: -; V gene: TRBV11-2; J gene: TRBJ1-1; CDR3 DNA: TGTGCCAGCAGTTTTTCCCCGGGGGCCCCTGAAGCTTTCTTT; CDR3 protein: CASSFSPGAPEAFF
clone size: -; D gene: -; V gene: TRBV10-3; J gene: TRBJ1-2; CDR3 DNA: TGTGCCATCAGTGGGATGGGCAGACACATCCAAAACTATGGCTACACCTTC; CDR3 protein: CAISGMGRHIQNYGYTF
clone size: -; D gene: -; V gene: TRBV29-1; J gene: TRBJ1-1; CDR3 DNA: TGCAGCGTGTCAGTTCGCCCAGACACTGAAGCTTTCTTT; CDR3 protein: CSVSVRPDTEAFF
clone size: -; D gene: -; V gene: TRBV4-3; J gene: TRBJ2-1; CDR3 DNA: TGCGCCAGCGACGCGGGGTACGGAAATGAGCAGTTCTTC; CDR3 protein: CASDAGYGNEQFF
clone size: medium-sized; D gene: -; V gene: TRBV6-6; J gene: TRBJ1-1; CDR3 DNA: TGTGCCAGCAGTTACTCCTTGCTTGGCACTGAAGCTTTCTTT; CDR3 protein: CASSYSLLGTEAFF
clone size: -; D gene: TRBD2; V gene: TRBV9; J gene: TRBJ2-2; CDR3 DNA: TGTGCCAGCAGCGGAGGAGCGGGAGGCCCAACCGGGGAGCTGTTTTTT; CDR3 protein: CASSGGAGGPTGELFF
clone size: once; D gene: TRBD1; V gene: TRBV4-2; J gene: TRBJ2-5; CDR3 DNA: TGTGCCAGCAGCCAAGAAACGACAGGGAGAGAGACCCAGTACTTC; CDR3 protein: CASSQETTGRETQYF
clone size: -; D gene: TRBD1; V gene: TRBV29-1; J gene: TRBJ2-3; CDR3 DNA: TGCAGCGGGACAGGTTTCACAGATACGCAGTATTTT; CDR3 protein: CSGTGFTDTQYF
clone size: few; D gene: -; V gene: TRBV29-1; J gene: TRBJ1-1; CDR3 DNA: TGCAGCGTTGAAACCCGGAGAGGGGGTCGCGAAGCTTTCTTT; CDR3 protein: CSVETRRGGREAFF
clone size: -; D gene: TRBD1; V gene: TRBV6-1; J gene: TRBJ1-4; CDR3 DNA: TGTGCCAGCAGTGAGGGACAGACTAATGAAAAACTGTTTTTT; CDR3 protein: CASSEGQTNEKLFF
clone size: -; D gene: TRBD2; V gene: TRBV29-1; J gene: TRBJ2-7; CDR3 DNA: TGCAGCGTGGGAGGGGGACTAGCGGGAGGCGAGCAGTACTTC; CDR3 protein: CSVGGGLAGGEQYF
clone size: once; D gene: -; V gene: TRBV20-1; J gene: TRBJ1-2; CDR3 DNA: TGCAGTGCTAGAGATGGGTGGGGCTACACCTTC; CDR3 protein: CSARDGWGYTF
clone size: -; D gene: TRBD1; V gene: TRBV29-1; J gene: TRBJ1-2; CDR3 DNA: TGCAGCGCGACGGGGACAGGGGTAAATGGCTACACCTTC; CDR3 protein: CSATGTGVNGYTF
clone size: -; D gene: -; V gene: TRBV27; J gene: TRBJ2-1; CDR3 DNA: TGTGCCAGCAGTTTATCGGCAAATCCCCTCAATGAGCAGTTCTTC; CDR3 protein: CASSLSANPLNEQFF
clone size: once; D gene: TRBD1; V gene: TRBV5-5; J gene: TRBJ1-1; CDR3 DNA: TGTGCCAGCAGCTCCGGGACAGGGGGTAGGTGGGCTTTCTTT; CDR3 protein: CASSSGTGGRWAFF
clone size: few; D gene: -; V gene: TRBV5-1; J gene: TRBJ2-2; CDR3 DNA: TGCGCCAGCAGCTTGACCGGGGGAAGGGGCGGGGAGCTGTTTTTT; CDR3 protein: CASSLTGGRGGELFF
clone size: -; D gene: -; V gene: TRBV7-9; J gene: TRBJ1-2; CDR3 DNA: TGTGCCAGCAGCTTAGCGCGGGTGGATGGCTACACCTTC; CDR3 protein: CASSLARVDGYTF
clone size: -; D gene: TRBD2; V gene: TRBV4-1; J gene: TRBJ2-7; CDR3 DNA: TGCGCCAGCAGCCAAGATCTTAGCGGGGGTCGTTACGAGCAGTACTTC; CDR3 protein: CASSQDLSGGRYEQYF
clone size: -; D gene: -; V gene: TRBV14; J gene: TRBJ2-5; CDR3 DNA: TGTGCCAGCAGCCAAGGAATACGAGGCCGGGGGGAGACCCAGTACTTC; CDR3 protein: CASSQGIRGRGETQYF
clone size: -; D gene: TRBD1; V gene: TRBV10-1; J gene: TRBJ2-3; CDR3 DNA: TGCGCCAGCAGTGAGGGGGTTAAGGACAGGGCTAGCACAGATACGCAGTATTTT; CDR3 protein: CASSEGVKDRASTDTQYF
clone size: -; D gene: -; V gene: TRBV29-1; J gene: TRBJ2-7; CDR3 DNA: TGCAGCGTTGAAGGGGTGGGATCCTACGAGCAGTACTTC; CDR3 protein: CSVEGVGSYEQYF
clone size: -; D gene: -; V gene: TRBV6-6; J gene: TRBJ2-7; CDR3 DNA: TGTGCCAGCAGTTCGACCCCCTACGAGCAGTACTTC; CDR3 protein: CASSSTPYEQYF
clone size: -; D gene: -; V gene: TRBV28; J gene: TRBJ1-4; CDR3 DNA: TGTGCCGTTCCGGGGGGGGTCAGGAATGAAAAACTGTTTTTT; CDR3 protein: CAVPGGVRNEKLFF
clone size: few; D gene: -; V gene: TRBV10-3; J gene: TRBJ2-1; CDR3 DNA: TGTGCCATCACCCCCGCCGGGGGGCCCTACAATGAGCAGTTCTTC; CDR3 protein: CAITPAGGPYNEQFF
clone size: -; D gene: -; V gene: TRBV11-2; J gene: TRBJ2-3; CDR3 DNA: TGTGCCAGCAGCTTAGGTGCTAGCGTAAGCACAGATACGCAGTATTTT; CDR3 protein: CASSLGASVSTDTQYF
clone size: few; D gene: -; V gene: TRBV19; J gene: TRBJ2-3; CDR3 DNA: TGTGCCACCACGGACGGCCCCGACACAGATACGCAGTATTTT; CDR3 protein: CATTDGPDTDTQYF
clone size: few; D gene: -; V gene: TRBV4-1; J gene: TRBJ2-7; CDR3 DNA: TGCGCCAGCAGCCAAGTCTCAGGCAGCTCCTACGAGCAGTACTTC; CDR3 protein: CASSQVSGSSYEQYF
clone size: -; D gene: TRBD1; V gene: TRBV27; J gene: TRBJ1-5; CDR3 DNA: TGTGCCAGCAGGGCAGGGGGATGGGGTCAGCCCCAGCATTTT; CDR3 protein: CASRAGGWGQPQHF
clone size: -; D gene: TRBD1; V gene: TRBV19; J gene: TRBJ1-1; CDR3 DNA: TGTGCCAGTAGTGGGACAGAGGATGGGGAGGCTTTCTTT; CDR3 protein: CASSGTEDGEAFF
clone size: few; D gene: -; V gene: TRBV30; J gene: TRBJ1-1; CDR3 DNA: TGTGCCTGGAGGGGATCTGGAGCTTTCTTT; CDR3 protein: CAWRGSGAFF
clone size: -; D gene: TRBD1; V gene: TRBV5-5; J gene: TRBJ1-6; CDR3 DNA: TGTGCCAGCAGCCCAACAGGGGAGTCCTATAATTCACCCCTCCACTTT; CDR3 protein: CASSPTGESYNSPLHF
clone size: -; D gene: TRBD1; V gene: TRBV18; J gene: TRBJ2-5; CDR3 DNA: TGTGCCAGCTCACCACCTGGGACAGGGGTGGGCCGCCAAGAGACCCAGTACTTC; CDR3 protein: CASSPPGTGVGRQETQYF
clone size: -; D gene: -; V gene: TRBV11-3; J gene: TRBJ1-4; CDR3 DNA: TGTGCCAGCAGCTTAGTCTCCGGGACGGCTAATGAAAAACTGTTTTTT; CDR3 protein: CASSLVSGTANEKLFF
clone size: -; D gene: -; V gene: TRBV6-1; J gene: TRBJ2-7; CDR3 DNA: TGTGCCAGCAGTGAAGCCTGGGGCTCCTACGAGCAGTACTTC; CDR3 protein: CASSEAWGSYEQYF
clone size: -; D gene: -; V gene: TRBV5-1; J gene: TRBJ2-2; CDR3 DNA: TGCGCCAGCAGCCGACAGGTCGGGGAGCTGTTTTTT; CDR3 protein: CASSRQVGELFF
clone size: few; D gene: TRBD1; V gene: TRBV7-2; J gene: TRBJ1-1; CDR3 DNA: TGTGCCAGCAGCCCCCGACAGGGGGCCATGAACACTGAAGCTTTCTTT; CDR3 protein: CASSPRQGAMNTEAFF
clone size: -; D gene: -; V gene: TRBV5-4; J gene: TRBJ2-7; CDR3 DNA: TGTGCCAGCAGCGCTCACGCGAGGTACGGCTCCTACGAGCAGTACTTC; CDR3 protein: CASSAHARYGSYEQYF
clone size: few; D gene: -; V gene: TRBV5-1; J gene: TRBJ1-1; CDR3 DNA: TGCGCCAGCAGCCTCTCGGAGAGACTGGAAGCTTTCTTT; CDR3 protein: CASSLSERLEAFF